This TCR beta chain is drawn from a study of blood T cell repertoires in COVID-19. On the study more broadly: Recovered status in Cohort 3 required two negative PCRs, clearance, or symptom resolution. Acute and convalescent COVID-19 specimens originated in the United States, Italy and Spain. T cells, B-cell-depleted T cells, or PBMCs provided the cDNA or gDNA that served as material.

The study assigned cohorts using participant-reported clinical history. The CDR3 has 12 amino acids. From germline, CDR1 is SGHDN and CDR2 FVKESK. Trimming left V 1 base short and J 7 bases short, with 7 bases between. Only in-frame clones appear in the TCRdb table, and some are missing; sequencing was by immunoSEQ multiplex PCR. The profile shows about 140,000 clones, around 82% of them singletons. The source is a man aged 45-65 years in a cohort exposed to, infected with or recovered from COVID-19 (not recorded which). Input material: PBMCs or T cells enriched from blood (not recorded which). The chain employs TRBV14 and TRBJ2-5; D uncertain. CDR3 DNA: TGTGCCAGCAGCCAAGGCACTGGGACCCAGTACTTC. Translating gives CASSQGTGTQYF.